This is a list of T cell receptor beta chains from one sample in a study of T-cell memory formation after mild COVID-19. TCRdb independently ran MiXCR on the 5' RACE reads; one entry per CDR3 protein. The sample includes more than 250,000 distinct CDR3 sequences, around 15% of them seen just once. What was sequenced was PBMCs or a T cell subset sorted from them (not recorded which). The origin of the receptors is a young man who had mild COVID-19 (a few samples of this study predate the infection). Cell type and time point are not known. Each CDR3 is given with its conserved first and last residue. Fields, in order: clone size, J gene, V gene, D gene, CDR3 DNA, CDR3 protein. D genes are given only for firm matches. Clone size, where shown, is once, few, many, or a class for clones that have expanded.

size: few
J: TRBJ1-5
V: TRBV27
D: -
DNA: TGTGCCAGCAGTGGGGGAGGTGGGCCCCAGCATTTT
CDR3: CASSGGGGPQHF

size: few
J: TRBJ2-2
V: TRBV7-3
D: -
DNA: TGTGCCAGCAGCGGGGGGCCCCGCACCGGGGAGCTGTTTTTT
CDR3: CASSGGPRTGELFF

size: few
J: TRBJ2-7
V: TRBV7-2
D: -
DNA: TGTGCCAGCAGCTTTGGAGAAGGGTACGAGCAGTACTTC
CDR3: CASSFGEGYEQYF

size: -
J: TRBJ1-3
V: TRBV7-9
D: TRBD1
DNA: TGTGCCAGCACCCCGGGACAGGGGGCTGGAAACACCATATATTTT
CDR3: CASTPGQGAGNTIYF

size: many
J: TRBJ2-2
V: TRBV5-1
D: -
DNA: TGCGCCAGCAGCTCACTCAACACCGGGGAGCTGTTTTTT
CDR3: CASSSLNTGELFF

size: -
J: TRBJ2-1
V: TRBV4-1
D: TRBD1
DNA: TGCGCCAGCAGCCGAATCATCCGGGACAGGCGACACAATGAGCAGTTCTTC
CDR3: CASSRIIRDRRHNEQFF

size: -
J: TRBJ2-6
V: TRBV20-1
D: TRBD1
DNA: TGCAGTGCGGGGCAGGGGGCTGGGGCCAACGTCCTGACTTTC
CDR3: CSAGQGAGANVLTF

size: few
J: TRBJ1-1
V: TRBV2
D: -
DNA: TGTGCCAGCAGTAAGGGGGACACTGAAGCTTTCTTT
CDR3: CASSKGDTEAFF

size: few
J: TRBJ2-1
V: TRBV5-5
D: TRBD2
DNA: TGTGCCAGCAGCGACAGCGGGGGGGCGGTAGGCTCCTACAATGAGCAGTTCTTC
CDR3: CASSDSGGAVGSYNEQFF

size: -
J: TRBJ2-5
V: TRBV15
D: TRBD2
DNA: TGTGCCACCGCGACTAGCGGGGGGGCCCCGGAGACCCAGTACTTC
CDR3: CATATSGGAPETQYF

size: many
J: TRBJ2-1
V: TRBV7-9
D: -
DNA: TGTGCCAGCAGTTTTAGCGGCTACAATGAGCAGTTCTTC
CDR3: CASSFSGYNEQFF

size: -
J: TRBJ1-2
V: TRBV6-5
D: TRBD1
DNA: TGTGCCAGCAGGAGGACACGACAGGGTGGCTATGGCTACACCTTC
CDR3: CASRRTRQGGYGYTF

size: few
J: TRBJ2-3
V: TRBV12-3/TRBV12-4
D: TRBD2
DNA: TGTGCCAGCAGTTTTTCAGGCGGGGGGGCCGGGACAGATACGCAGTATTTT
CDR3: CASSFSGGGAGTDTQYF

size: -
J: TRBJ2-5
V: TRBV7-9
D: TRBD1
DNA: TGTGCCAGCCGACGGACAGGGATAGAGACCCAGTACTTC
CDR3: CASRRTGIETQYF

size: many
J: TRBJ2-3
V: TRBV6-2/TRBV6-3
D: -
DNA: TGTGCCAGCATTCCGCCCCAGGGTACCGACACAGGAGATACGCAGTATTTT
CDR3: CASIPPQGTDTGDTQYF